This T cell receptor (beta chain) was captured in a study of blood T cell repertoires in COVID-19. Study in general: The United States, Italy and Spain were the sources of the acute and convalescent COVID-19 samples. PBMCs, B-cell-depleted T cells, or T cells provided the cDNA or gDNA that made up the material.

Profiling relied on immunoSEQ multiplex PCR, and the TCRdb table lists in-frame clones only, not all of them. Among a few hundred thousand clones listed, about four fifths were seen once. Trimming at V came to 2 bases and at J to 3 bases, leaving 1 base not matched to a gene. CDR3 length equals 15 residues. Per germline, CDR1 SNHLY and CDR2 FYNNEI. The sequenced sample was peripheral blood. This chain connects TRBV2 to TRBJ2-2; 9 nucleotides match TRBD2. This TCR derives from a man aged 25-40 years who had recovered from COVID-19. This CDR3 is CASSESGGYTGELFF. Written as DNA, the CDR3 is TGTGCCAGCAGTGAAAGCGGGGGGTACACCGGGGAGCTGTTTTTT. Complete variable domain (other parts from reference TRBV2 and TRBJ2-2): EPEVTQTPSHQVTQMGQEVILRCVPISNHLYFYWYRQILGQKVEFLVSFYNNEISEKSEIFDDQFSVERPDGSNFTLKIRSTKLEDSAMYFCASSESGGYTGELFFGEGSRLTVL.